A single sample is the source of the 17 T cell receptor beta chains below, sequenced in a study of identical twins. In TCRdb, the 5' RACE reads were re-called with MiXCR into one record per CDR3 protein. The sample has around 370,000 distinct CDR3 sequences; approximately 9.1% are singletons. Sequencing was done on a sample of naive T cells sorted from blood. The receptors were sampled from a woman aged 45-59 years in good health.

This clonotype was seen many times. The chain links TRBV4-1 to TRBJ2-1; TRBD2 matches at 12 bases. Per the germline V gene, CDR1 is MGHRA and CDR2 is YSYEKL. CDR3 length: 17 residues. V dropped 1 base and J dropped 6; count of bases not matched to a gene: 7. This CDR3 is CASSQGPLAGGPNEQFF. DNA of the CDR3: TGCGCCAGCAGCCAAGGACCCCTAGCGGGAGGGCCCAATGAGCAGTTCTTC.

Notes on this clonotype: A junction end diverges from the germline sequence, so it may reflect a read error. The chain employs TRBV12-3 or TRBV12-4 and TRBJ1-4, with D perhaps TRBD1 (6 bases). This CDR3 contains 14 residues. CDR3 residues: CAGSLAGGNEKLFF. Written as DNA, the CDR3 is TGTGCCGGCAGTTTAGCGGGGGGCAATGAAAAACTGTTTTTT.

The chain has TRBV20-1 and TRBJ1-4; no firm D call. This CDR3 has 11 amino acids. From germline, CDR1 is DFQATT and CDR2 SNEGSKA (reference sequence). The V end lost 6 bases, the J end lost 11 bases, and 13 bases lay between the germline ends. This CDR3 reads CSAPEGGKLFF. CDR3 coding DNA: TGCAGTGCACCCGAGGGCGGGAAACTGTTTTTT.

V gene TRBV7-7 combines with J gene TRBJ2-1; 8 nucleotides align to TRBD2. The junction had 13 bases not matched to a gene; V was cut back by 5 bases and J by 10 bases. Germline assignment: CDR1 SSHAT and CDR2 FNYEAQ (reference sequence). CDR3 length: 15 residues. CDR3 sequence: CASSLREDRVGEQFF. The CDR3 DNA reads TGTGCCAGCAGCCTGCGGGAGGATCGGGTTGGGGAGCAGTTCTTC.

This clonotype was found a few times. The rearrangement links TRBV24-1 to TRBJ2-1, with 8 bases matching TRBD2. V lost 9 bases, J lost 15 bases, and 15 bases stayed unmatched. This CDR3 spans 13 amino acids. Germline loops: CDR1 KGHDR, CDR2 SFDVKD. The CDR3 bases are TGTGCCACCCTTTACTCTCGGGAGGGCCGAAGGTTCTTC. Residues: CATLYSREGRRFF.

This clonotype was counted ten times or more. The V and J genes are TRBV7-8 and TRBJ2-1, with D perhaps matching TRBD1 or TRBD2 (6 bases each). This CDR3 has 17 amino acids. V lost 2 bases and J 4 bases, leaving 18 bases between the germline ends. The germline V gene has CDR1 SGHVS and CDR2 FQNEAQ. CDR3 nucleotides: TGTGCCAGCAGCTTATGGGCGGGACAACCTGAGTACAATGAGCAGTTCTTC. Translating it yields CASSLWAGQPEYNEQFF.

The rearrangement joins TRBV20-1 to TRBJ1-6; tentatively, D is TRBD1 (6 bases). This CDR3 region has 13 residues. Germline V gene lookup returns CDR1 DFQATT and CDR2 SNEGSKA (reference sequence). V lost 6 bases and J 7 bases, leaving 13 bases between the germline ends. CDR3 loop: CSANRDPNSPLHF. In nucleotides, the CDR3 is TGCAGTGCCAACAGGGATCCGAATTCACCCCTCCACTTT.

This clonotype was seen a handful of times. The gene calls are TRBV12-3 or TRBV12-4 and TRBJ2-1, with 7 bases fitting TRBD2. The CDR3 contains 14 residues. After removal of 7 bases from V and 1 base from J, the junction contained 4 bases not matched to a gene. CDR3 sequence (DNA): TGTGCCAGCAAGGCGGGAGAATCCTACAATGAGCAGTTCTTC. Encoded protein: CASKAGESYNEQFF.

CDR3: CASSYSTGTQYF. The CDR3 region has the DNA TGTGCCAGCAGTTACTCGACAGGAACGCAGTATTTT. The chain uses TRBV6-5 and TRBJ2-3; TRBD1 is a possible D gene (6 bases). CDR3 size: 12 residues. V shed 0 bases and J shed 9 bases, with 7 bases lying between them. CDR1 and CDR2 (germline): MNHEY, SVGAGI.

A few counts support this clonotype. The chain recombines TRBV4-1 with TRBJ2-1; perhaps TRBD2 as D (5 bases). The V end lost 0 bases, the J end lost 13 bases, and 13 bases lay between the germline ends. Germline V CDR1 and CDR2: MGHRA, YSYEKL. The CDR3 is 13 amino acids. The CDR3 nucleotides are TGCGCCAGCAGCCAAGATAGGCGACTAATTCAGTTCTTC. Translating it yields CASSQDRRLIQFF.

V usage is TRBV19 and J usage is TRBJ2-5, with D unclear. The CDR3 runs 14 residues. V gave up 1 base and J gave up 1 base, with 7 bases separating them. Looked up from germline, CDR1 is LNHDA and CDR2 is SQIVND (reference sequence). Written as DNA, the CDR3 is TGTGCCAGTAGTATAGTGGTCGCCCAAGAGACCCAGTACTTC. It specifies CASSIVVAQETQYF.

This chain uses TRBV6-1 with TRBJ2-7; 7 bases match TRBD1. The CDR3 is made up of 14 amino acids. The trim removed 8 bases at V and 4 bases at J, leaving 11 bases unmatched. Germline V lookup: CDR1 MNHNS, CDR2 SASEGT. In DNA, the CDR3 is TGTGCCAGCTCGAGGACAGGCTCGGGGTACGAGCAGTACGTC. Encoded protein: CASSRTGSGYEQYV.

The chain recombines TRBV18 with TRBJ2-3; 8 bases align to TRBD1. Germline-derived CDR1 and CDR2 are KGHSH and LQKENI. CDR3 length: 17 amino acids. Trimming removed 2 bases from V and 4 bases from J; junction bases left unmatched: 11. The CDR3: CASSPKPGGAGADTQYF. CDR3 DNA sequence: TGTGCCAGCTCACCAAAACCAGGGGGCGCGGGTGCAGATACGCAGTATTTT.

The chain is built from TRBV30 and TRBJ2-1, with D perhaps matching TRBD2 (5 bases). The V gene's germline CDR1 is GTSNPN and CDR2 SVGIG (reference sequence). Trimming took 0 bases from V and 6 from J, leaving 12 bases between them. CDR3 length: 14 amino acids. CDR3 sequence (DNA): TGTGCCTGGAGTGTGTTGCTAGCCCTCAATGAGCAGTTCTTC. Translating gives CAWSVLLALNEQFF.

The chain uses TRBV5-1 and TRBJ2-1; the match to TRBD2 covers 8 bases. The germline V gene has CDR1 SGHRS and CDR2 YFSETQ. The CDR3 has 17 residues. V lost 4 bases and J lost 0; bases outside the gene matches: 9. The CDR3: CASSPGGAERSYNEQFF. In DNA form, the CDR3 reads TGCGCCAGCAGCCCCGGGGGGGCGGAGCGCTCCTACAATGAGCAGTTCTTC. Together with reference TRBV5-1 and TRBJ2-1, the CDR3 gives the full variable domain: KAGVTQTPRYLIKTRGQQVTLSCSPISGHRSVSWYQQTPGQGLQFLFEYFSETQRNKGNFPGRFSGRQFSNSRSEMNVSTLELGDSALYLCASSPGGAERSYNEQFFGPGTRLTVL.

V and J are TRBV6-5 and TRBJ2-1; D not certain. This CDR3 is built from 16 residues. CDR1 MNHEY and CDR2 SVGAGI come from the germline V gene. Trimming took 4 bases from V and 4 from J, leaving 17 bases between them. In DNA, the CDR3 is TGTGCCAGCAGTTCGGAGCCCTCAACCGTTTACAATGAGCAGTTCTTC. This sequence encodes CASSSEPSTVYNEQFF.

The genes are TRBV7-2 and TRBJ2-3; D unclear. The V end lost 10 bases, the J end lost 13 bases, and 15 bases lay between the germline ends. CDR1 SGHTA and CDR2 FQGNSA come from the germline V gene. This CDR3 contains 10 residues. This CDR3 is CAILRPQEYF. In nucleotides, the CDR3 is TGTGCCATCTTACGTCCCCAAGAGTATTTT.